The sequence of this T cell receptor beta chain was determined in a study of T cell repertoires in cytomegalovirus infection. Study information: Evidence of both CMV infection and a matching HLA type came from public TCR beta signatures.

MiXCR was run by TCRdb on the reads, yielding one entry per CDR3 protein. The sample has 250,000 to 300,000 distinct CDR3 sequences, roughly an eighth seen once. This clonotype occurred a few times. Germline-derived CDR1 and CDR2 are SEHNR and FQNEAQ (reference sequence). V was cut by 3 bases and J by 7 bases, with 19 bases left in between. The CDR3 extends over 16 amino acids. The sequenced sample was PBMCs. The receptor's source is a human donor in good health (CMV status not recorded). Some clones in this sample may be carry-over from other donors' samples. The chain couples TRBV7-9 to TRBJ2-1; a weak D match, TRBD2 (6 bases). The CDR3 nucleotides are TGTGCCAGCAGCTTGGGATATCCGGGACTCGCTAATGAGCAGTTCTTC. Translated: CASSLGYPGLANEQFF.